The entry below gives a single TCR beta chain sequence along with its context. The germline CDR1 and CDR2 sequences are LGHNA and YSLEER. This CDR3 has 14 amino acids. Reanalyzing the 5' RACE reads, TCRdb keeps one entry per CDR3 protein, without DNA. Its listing shows about 550,000 distinct CDR3 sequences. This sample is part of a study of T cells expressing NK-cell markers. At the level of the study: Investigators obtained TCR beta repertoires from sorted CD3+CD56+NKG2C+, CD3+CD56+NKG2C- and CD3+CD56-NKG2C+ T cells.

This receptor was identified in a man aged 18 to 30 in good health. The sample consisted of blood T cells: a sorted CD56 or NKG2C T cell subset, CD4+ or CD8+ T cells, or bulk PBMC T cells (not recorded which). The genes are TRBV4-3 and TRBJ2-1; TCRdb returns TRBD2, unconfirmable since there is no DNA. CDR3 amino acids: CASSQVITSGEQFF.